The rows below give T cell receptor beta chains drawn from one sample of a study of blood T cell repertoires in COVID-19. The assay was immunoSEQ multiplex PCR, and TCRdb's table has in-frame clones only and misses some. The table includes some 100,000 clones, around 90% detected once. The specimen sequenced was peripheral blood. These receptors were obtained from a woman in her seventies with acute or convalescent COVID-19. Both conserved end residues are part of each CDR3. Fields, in order: J gene, D gene, clone size, V gene, CDR3 protein, CDR3 DNA. A D gene is named only where the DNA matches it firmly. Not every row has a clone size; where given, it reads once, few, many or a size class.

TRBJ2-2 | TRBD2 | once | TRBV5-1 | CASSGSGRANGGELFF | TGCGCCAGCAGCGGTAGCGGGAGGGCCAATGGCGGGGAGCTGTTTTTT
TRBJ2-2 | TRBD2 | NA | TRBV5-8 | CASSFRFGGTSGNTGELFF | TGTGCCAGCAGCTTTAGATTTGGCGGTACTAGCGGGAACACCGGGGAGCTGTTTTTT
TRBJ1-5 | NA | NA | TRBV15 | CATSTLRGSGQPQHF | TGTGCCACCAGCACCCTCCGTGGATCGGGGCAGCCCCAGCATTTT
TRBJ2-1 | NA | NA | TRBV24-1 | CATSDSLLSRQFF | TGTGCCACCAGTGATTCCCTCCTATCTAGGCAGTTCTTC
TRBJ1-3 | TRBD1 | once | TRBV5-4 | CASSQTGDGNTIYF | TGTGCCAGCAGCCAGACAGGGGACGGAAACACCATATATTTT
TRBJ2-1 | NA | NA | TRBV29-1 | CSVGLGASEWSYNEQFF | TGCAGCGTTGGGCTGGGGGCAAGCGAGTGGTCCTACAATGAGCAGTTCTTC
TRBJ1-3 | TRBD1 | once | TRBV7-6 | CASRPATGGKGNTIYF | TGTGCCAGCCGTCCGGCGACAGGGGGCAAGGGAAACACCATATATTTT
TRBJ1-5 | TRBD1 | few | TRBV6-5 | CASSLRQGGQPQHF | TGTGCCAGCAGTCTAAGACAGGGCGGTCAGCCCCAGCATTTT
TRBJ2-1 | NA | NA | TRBV6-6 | CASSYPGVSGVGEQFF | TGTGCCAGCAGTTACCCGGGGGTCTCAGGTGTAGGGGAGCAGTTCTTC
TRBJ1-5 | NA | NA | TRBV5-6 | CASSRFDPLTFLTQPQHF | TGTGCCAGCAGCCGTTTCGACCCCTTGACATTCCTGACTCAGCCCCAGCATTTT
TRBJ2-4 | NA | once | TRBV28 | CASSLGAQPQPIQYF | TGTGCCAGCAGTCTGGGGGCACAGCCCCAACCCATTCAGTACTTC
TRBJ1-1 | NA | few | TRBV3-1/TRBV3-2 | CASSHARAAFF | TGTGCCAGCAGCCATGCCAGGGCGGCTTTCTTT
TRBJ2-3 | NA | NA | TRBV4-2 | CASSRYMRFYITDTQYF | TGTGCCAGCAGCCGCTACATGAGGTTCTACATCACAGATACGCAGTATTTT
TRBJ1-5 | TRBD1 | NA | TRBV19 | CASSSPGDRVSDQPQHF | TGTGCCAGTAGTAGCCCGGGGGACAGGGTATCGGATCAGCCCCAGCATTTT
TRBJ2-3 | TRBD1 | NA | TRBV5-1 | CASKGQGREDTQYF | TGCGCCAGCAAGGGACAGGGGCGCGAAGATACGCAGTATTTT
TRBJ2-3 | NA | NA | TRBV3-1/TRBV3-2 | CASSPGRTDTQYF | TGTGCCAGCAGCCCAGGGAGGACAGATACGCAGTATTTT
TRBJ2-5 | TRBD2 | once | TRBV7-2 | CASRLAFEETQYF | TGTGCCAGCAGACTAGCGTTTGAAGAGACCCAGTACTTC
TRBJ1-1 | NA | NA | TRBV28 | CASSLEWNTEAFF | TGTGCCAGCAGCCTCGAGTGGAACACTGAAGCTTTCTTT
TRBJ2-3 | TRBD2 | NA | TRBV4-2 | CASSRSGGSAIPYTQYF | TGTGCCAGCAGCCGTTCGGGCGGGAGTGCAATACCATATACGCAGTATTTT
TRBJ2-1 | TRBD1 | NA | TRBV6-2/TRBV6-3 | CASSYQDGDRGQFF | TGTGCCAGCAGTTACCAGGACGGGGACAGAGGGCAGTTCTTC
TRBJ1-2 | TRBD1 | NA | TRBV3-1/TRBV3-2 | CASSPGTVSYGYTF | TGTGCCAGCAGCCCTGGGACAGTATCCTATGGCTACACCTTC
TRBJ1-5 | NA | NA | TRBV28 | CASSFPPRETEPQHF | TGTGCCAGCAGTTTTCCCCCCCGTGAAACGGAGCCCCAGCATTTT
TRBJ1-2 | NA | NA | TRBV5-6 | CASSSRGASIYGYTF | TGTGCCAGCAGCTCACGGGGGGCGTCGATCTATGGCTACACCTTC
TRBJ1-1 | TRBD1 | NA | TRBV4-2 | CASSQDDRGGNTEAFF | TGTGCCAGCAGCCAAGATGACAGGGGCGGGAACACTGAAGCTTTCTTT
TRBJ2-2 | NA | NA | TRBV13 | CASSPGQNTGELFF | TGTGCCAGCAGCCCGGGACAAAACACCGGGGAGCTGTTTTTT
TRBJ2-5 | TRBD2 | NA | TRBV5-1 | CASSLEGLAGARGRKETQYF | TGCGCCAGCAGCTTGGAGGGACTAGCGGGGGCCCGCGGCCGTAAAGAGACCCAGTACTTC
TRBJ2-6 | NA | NA | TRBV19 | CASSIEGGTSGANVLTF | TGTGCCAGTAGTATAGAGGGAGGAACCTCTGGGGCCAACGTCCTGACTTTC
TRBJ1-5 | NA | NA | TRBV28 | CASSQGKDIFQPQHF | TGTGCCAGCAGTCAGGGGAAGGACATTTTTCAGCCCCAGCATTTT
TRBJ2-7 | NA | NA | TRBV19 | CATTPNAGTLEGEQYF | TGTGCCACCACACCGAACGCAGGGACTTTGGAAGGCGAGCAGTACTTC
TRBJ1-2 | NA | NA | TRBV28 | CASSPPGKLYGYTF | TGTGCCAGCAGTCCCCCGGGGAAACTCTATGGCTACACCTTC
TRBJ1-3 | TRBD1 | NA | TRBV9 | CASSPGRGQLSGNTIYF | TGTGCCAGCAGCCCCGGTCGGGGACAGCTCTCTGGAAACACCATATATTTT
TRBJ1-2 | TRBD1 | NA | TRBV27 | CASSSTGSDYGYTF | TGTGCCAGCAGTTCGACAGGGTCGGACTATGGCTACACCTTC
TRBJ1-6 | NA | NA | TRBV6-1 | CASSDLLVELSNSPLHF | TGTGCCAGCAGTGATTTACTTGTCGAACTATCTAATTCACCCCTCCACTTT
TRBJ2-7 | TRBD2 | NA | TRBV28 | CASGKAGLSSEQYF | TGTGCCAGCGGAAAAGCGGGACTATCCAGCGAGCAGTACTTC
TRBJ1-2 | NA | NA | TRBV28 | CASSFGRTANYGYTF | TGTGCCAGCAGTTTCGGACGGACAGCTAACTATGGCTACACCTTC
TRBJ1-5 | NA | once | TRBV2 | CASSEDRGSNQPQHF | TGTGCCAGCAGTGAAGATCGGGGTAGCAATCAGCCCCAGCATTTT
TRBJ2-3 | TRBD2 | NA | TRBV9 | CASSVGLSGGTDTQYF | TGTGCCAGCAGCGTAGGTCTTAGCGGGGGCACAGATACGCAGTATTTT
TRBJ1-5 | NA | NA | TRBV20-1 | CSASGGEGNQPQHF | TGCAGTGCTAGTGGGGGGGAGGGCAATCAGCCCCAGCATTTT
TRBJ2-1 | NA | NA | TRBV28 | CASSFPSGGNLFKQFF | TGTGCCAGCAGTTTCCCTTCCGGGGGAAACCTATTCAAGCAGTTCTTC
TRBJ1-3 | TRBD1 | NA | TRBV6-1 | CASSEGDRGDTIYF | TGTGCCAGCAGTGAAGGGGACAGGGGGGACACCATATATTTT
TRBJ1-2 | NA | NA | TRBV28 | CASERPGPRDGYTF | TGTGCCAGCGAACGACCAGGGCCCCGGGATGGCTACACCTTC